This section outlines one T cell receptor (beta chain) sequence together with its context. Given a much more abundant clone one base away, this may be a read error. This CDR3 has 17 residues. CDR1 SQVTM and CDR2 ANQGSEA come from the germline V gene. Unsorted bulk tissue (about 19-33 mg) underwent RNA and DNA co-extraction. Starting material of 400 to 600 ng total RNA yielded TCR beta cDNA via a constant-region primer. Three nested multiplex PCR rounds, a slightly modified ARM-PCR method, built the TCR beta libraries. The first two PCR rounds, around 11 cycles each, used TRBV1-TRBV30 forward primers and a C-beta reverse primer. TCRdb called the multiplex PCR reads again in MiXCR, with one record for every CDR3 protein. The sample consists of 100,000 to 150,000 distinct CDR3 sequences, about 68% of them appearing once. This sample is part of a study of tumor-infiltrating lymphocytes in primary liver carcinoma. Turning to the study itself: Tumor staging was T1-T3 N0M0; sizes spanned roughly 4.2 to 10 cm across.

The sequenced sample consisted of liver tumor tissue from sampling region 1. Described subset: tumor region T1, superior pole. The J gene is TRBJ2-3, the V gene TRBV29-1; D gene unclear. The TCR was taken from a woman aged 60-75 years with primary liver carcinoma and hepatitis B virus infection. The CDR3 sequence is CNVDRSSGQDITDTQYF. The DNA of the CDR3 is TGCAACGTTGACCGATCCTCGGGTCAGGATATCACAGATACGCAGTATTTT.